This T cell receptor (beta chain) emerged from a study of T cells in Graves' hyperthyroidism and ophthalmopathy. Turning to this clonotype: The antigen is not known.

RNA transcripts provided the source from which TCR beta CDR3 regions were amplified. When the TCR CDR3 underwent first-round RT-PCR, the HTBI primer set was used. TCRdb recomputed calls from the multiplex PCR reads with MiXCR, one row per CDR3 protein. The sample lists under 500,000 distinct CDR3 sequences; over 13% were seen once. General observations from the study: Ophthalmopathy cases were set apart from stable hyperthyroidism by a 13 V-J model.

Sequenced sample: blood. This receptor was taken from a man in his fifties with Graves' ophthalmopathy.

CDR3 in DNA: TGTGCCTGGAGTGACGGGGACAATCAGCCCCAGCATTTT. This gives the protein CAWSDGDNQPQHF. The chain couples TRBV30 to TRBJ1-5; unclear D gene. V was shortened by 1 base and J by 3 bases, with 7 bases between the two germline ends. This CDR3 comprises 13 residues. The germline V gene encodes CDR1 GTSNPN and CDR2 SVGIG (reference sequence).